This T cell receptor beta chain was captured in a study of neoadjuvant anti-PD-1 for oral cavity cancer. This clone showed up just once. Blood libraries mostly used roughly 500 ng genomic DNA, six replicates each. Generated by immunoSEQ multiplex PCR, the TCRdb table keeps only in-frame clones and is missing some. The sample lists about 68,000 clones, around 84% seen once, with 3% to 3.5% in the top ten. Noted time point: after neoadjuvant nivolumab, at surgical resection. Patients were newly diagnosed with stage II-IVA oral cavity squamous cell carcinoma without prior systemic or radiation treatment. The receptor comes from a person aged 35 to 85 with oral cavity squamous cell carcinoma. The material was PBMCs, obtained after nivolumab (anti-PD-1) treatment.

This chain's CDR3 is CASSLRFRDTDTQYF. As DNA, the CDR3 is TGTGCCAGCAGCTTACGGTTCCGGGATACAGATACGCAGTATTTT. This chain uses TRBV7-8 with TRBJ2-3; perhaps TRBD2 as D (5 bases). Trimming pared 2 bases from V and 3 bases from J, leaving 12 bases between. Germline V gives CDR1 SGHVS, CDR2 FQNEAQ. The CDR3 is made up of 15 amino acids.